This is a list of T cell receptor beta chains from one sample in a study of neurological immune-mediated disorders. TCRdb re-derived calls from the 5' RACE reads in MiXCR, one entry per CDR3 protein. Of more than 75,000 distinct CDR3 sequences in the sample, 4.3% were seen once. Sequenced input: PBMCs. The receptors come from a woman in her fifties or sixties with multiple sclerosis. CDR3s include the opening cysteine and the closing phenylalanine or tryptophan. D genes are given only for firm matches. Each size is how often the clone was seen (once, few, many) or a class if it is expanded.

v_call: TRBV4-1
j_call: TRBJ2-4
clone_size: many
d_call: NA
cdr3_nt: TGCGCCAGCAGCCAAGAAAGAATCCAGACAGGAGGAAGACTAGAAGGAAACATTCAGTACTTC
cdr3_aa: CASSQERIQTGGRLEGNIQYF

v_call: TRBV7-2
j_call: TRBJ2-7
clone_size: many
d_call: TRBD2
cdr3_nt: TGTGCCAGCAGCTTAGAAGCGGGGGGTATCTACGAGCAGTACTTC
cdr3_aa: CASSLEAGGIYEQYF

v_call: TRBV5-8
j_call: TRBJ2-7
clone_size: many
d_call: NA
cdr3_nt: TGTGCCAGCAGCCGAGGAGGGTACACCTACGAGCAGTACTTC
cdr3_aa: CASSRGGYTYEQYF

v_call: TRBV3-1
j_call: TRBJ1-4
clone_size: many
d_call: TRBD1
cdr3_nt: TGTGCCAGCAGCCAAGGGGCTATGGGACAGTGCCATTTT
cdr3_aa: CASSQGAMGQCHF

v_call: TRBV6-6
j_call: TRBJ1-5
clone_size: many
d_call: NA
cdr3_nt: TGTGCCAGCACCTTAAAGGGACATCCAGGGGATCAGCCCCAGCATTTT
cdr3_aa: CASTLKGHPGDQPQHF

v_call: TRBV29-1
j_call: TRBJ2-7
clone_size: many
d_call: NA
cdr3_nt: TGCAGCGTTGGGGTGGGTCACGAGCAGTACTTC
cdr3_aa: CSVGVGHEQYF

v_call: TRBV7-8
j_call: TRBJ1-2
clone_size: many
d_call: NA
cdr3_nt: TGTGCCAGCAGCTTAGATATAACGGGCCCCCTACCGAGTGGCTACACCTTC
cdr3_aa: CASSLDITGPLPSGYTF

v_call: TRBV2
j_call: TRBJ2-7
clone_size: many
d_call: NA
cdr3_nt: TGTGCCAGCAGAACCGGGACGGGGGCCTCCTACGAGCAGTACTTC
cdr3_aa: CASRTGTGASYEQYF

v_call: TRBV7-8
j_call: TRBJ2-3
clone_size: many
d_call: TRBD2
cdr3_nt: TGTGCCAGCAGCTTAAGCCTAGCGGTAGCCACAGATACGCAGTATTTT
cdr3_aa: CASSLSLAVATDTQYF

v_call: TRBV10-3
j_call: TRBJ2-7
clone_size: many
d_call: TRBD1
cdr3_nt: TGTGCCATCAGAGGTTACGAGGGGGCTTTCGAGCAGTACTTC
cdr3_aa: CAIRGYEGAFEQYF

v_call: TRBV5-6
j_call: TRBJ1-2
clone_size: many
d_call: NA
cdr3_nt: TGTGCCAGCAGCCGCGGGACACTGAACTATGGCTACACCTTC
cdr3_aa: CASSRGTLNYGYTF

v_call: TRBV10-3
j_call: TRBJ2-7
clone_size: many
d_call: TRBD2
cdr3_nt: TGTGCCATCAGCGGGACTAGCGGGGGGTTTGGGTCCTACGAGCAGTACTTC
cdr3_aa: CAISGTSGGFGSYEQYF

v_call: TRBV5-5
j_call: TRBJ1-2
clone_size: many
d_call: TRBD1
cdr3_nt: TGTGCCAGCAGCGGATCAAACATCCGGGACAGGGGTAACTATGGCTACACCTTC
cdr3_aa: CASSGSNIRDRGNYGYTF

v_call: TRBV7-9
j_call: TRBJ2-3
clone_size: many
d_call: TRBD1
cdr3_nt: TGTGCCAGCAGCCTCACAACAGGGGGCACAGATACGCAGTATTTT
cdr3_aa: CASSLTTGGTDTQYF

v_call: TRBV5-1
j_call: TRBJ2-1
clone_size: many
d_call: NA
cdr3_nt: TGCGCCAGCAGCTTGGTGGTCGGCGGACGGGCGAATGAGCAGTTCTTC
cdr3_aa: CASSLVVGGRANEQFF

v_call: TRBV5-1
j_call: TRBJ1-2
clone_size: many
d_call: NA
cdr3_nt: TGCGCCAGCAGCTTGGTCCCGGGGCAGGATGGCTACACCTTC
cdr3_aa: CASSLVPGQDGYTF

v_call: TRBV3-1
j_call: TRBJ2-5
clone_size: many
d_call: NA
cdr3_nt: TGTGCCAGCAGCTGGACAGGAGGGGAGACCCAGTACTTC
cdr3_aa: CASSWTGGETQYF

v_call: TRBV20-1
j_call: TRBJ2-2
clone_size: many
d_call: NA
cdr3_nt: TGCAGTGCTAGTTCGGGGGCGGTCGGGGAGCTGTTTTTT
cdr3_aa: CSASSGAVGELFF

v_call: TRBV29-1
j_call: TRBJ2-3
clone_size: many
d_call: NA
cdr3_nt: TGCAGCGTTGAAGACCGGGACGGGAATAAAGATACGCAGTATTTT
cdr3_aa: CSVEDRDGNKDTQYF

v_call: TRBV3-1
j_call: TRBJ1-1
clone_size: many
d_call: NA
cdr3_nt: TGTGCCAGCAGCCAGGCCCGGGGGCCGAACACTGAAGCTTTCTTT
cdr3_aa: CASSQARGPNTEAFF

v_call: TRBV10-3
j_call: TRBJ1-1
clone_size: many
d_call: NA
cdr3_nt: TGTGCCATCAGTGAACGTAGTACAACTAACACTGAAGCTTTCTTT
cdr3_aa: CAISERSTTNTEAFF

v_call: TRBV28
j_call: TRBJ2-7
clone_size: many
d_call: TRBD1
cdr3_nt: TGTGCCAGCAGTTTAACCCCAGGGGGCGACGAGCAGTACTTC
cdr3_aa: CASSLTPGGDEQYF